The 26 T cell receptor beta chains in this list originate from one sample, sequenced in a study of a mutant IDH1 vaccine in newly diagnosed glioma. Time point reported: week 35, safety follow-up. The investigators gave 300 ug of mutant IDH1 20-mer peptide in each vaccine dose, together with topical imiquimod. Some clones are missing from TCRdb's copy, which holds only in-frame ones; the method was immunoSEQ multiplex PCR. Of tens of thousands of clones listed, roughly 80% are singletons. For these TCRs, the target antigens are not known. The sequencing used PBMCs, collected from a glioma patient whose treatment included an IDH1 peptide vaccine. The receptors derive from a woman in her thirties or forties with glioma.

V gene TRBV2 combines with J gene TRBJ2-1; D possibly uses TRBD1 or TRBD2 (5 bases each). Germline V lookup: CDR1 SNHLY, CDR2 FYNNEI. Trimming removed 7 bases from V and 8 bases from J, with 15 bases in between. CDR3 length: 13 residues. The CDR3 region is CASKSTGLYEQFF. The CDR3 DNA reads as TGTGCCAGCAAATCGACGGGGCTCTATGAGCAGTTCTTC.

V is TRBV18 and J is TRBJ1-4; D is unclear. V was cut by 1 base and J by 0 bases, with 9 bases left in between. The CDR3 extends over 16 amino acids. Germline V gene lookup returns CDR1 KGHSH and CDR2 LQKENI. CDR3 region: CASSPRQPTTNEKLFF. The DNA of the CDR3 is TGTGCCAGCTCACCACGGCAACCCACAACTAATGAAAAACTGTTTTTT.

The rearrangement joins TRBV19 to TRBJ2-5; TRBD2 aligns across 10 bases. Germline V gives CDR1 LNHDA, CDR2 SQIVND (reference sequence). This CDR3 region has 16 residues. The J segment lost 4 bases and the V segment lost 5 bases, leaving 10 bases of the junction unmatched. CDR3 residues: CASSPDSGGARETQYF. CDR3 sequence (DNA): TGTGCCAGTAGTCCTGACAGCGGGGGGGCCAGAGAGACCCAGTACTTC.

The rearrangement joins TRBV5-1 to TRBJ1-1; D is unresolved. The length of the CDR3 is 13 residues. CDR1 is SGHRS, CDR2 YFSETQ, per germline. Trimming took off 0 bases at V and 4 bases at J, with 7 bases between the two ends. CDR3 amino acids: CASSLVEVTEAFF. CDR3 in DNA: TGCGCCAGCAGCTTGGTCGAGGTCACTGAAGCTTTCTTT.

The CDR3 spells CAISAGDYGYTF. CDR3 nucleotide sequence: TGTGCCATCAGTGCAGGGGACTATGGCTACACCTTC. This rearrangement joins TRBV10-3 to TRBJ1-2; D is perhaps TRBD1 (6 bases). The germline gives CDR1 ENHRY, CDR2 SYGVKD. V was pared by 4 bases and J by 3 bases, with 6 bases between. The CDR3 runs to 12 residues.

The V call is TRBV4-1, the J call TRBJ1-1, with D tentatively TRBD1 (5 bases). The CDR3 runs 16 residues. CDR1 and CDR2 (germline): MGHRA, YSYEKL. The germline V and J ends were trimmed by 3 bases and 2 bases, with 16 bases remaining between them. This chain's CDR3 is CASSHPTGTANTEAFF. The DNA of the CDR3 is TGCGCCAGCAGCCATCCCACTGGGACGGCCAACACTGAAGCTTTCTTT.

The gene calls are TRBV27 and TRBJ2-5; D is unclear. The CDR3 covers 13 residues. Germline lookup yields CDR1 MNHEY and CDR2 SMNVEV (reference sequence). Deletions cut 2 bases from V and 4 bases from J, with 8 bases between. The CDR3 protein is CASSLPGGETQYF. As DNA, the CDR3 is TGTGCCAGCAGTTTACCAGGCGGAGAGACCCAGTACTTC.

The gene calls are TRBV6-5 and TRBJ1-4; D is undetermined. The length of the CDR3 is 14 residues. Per germline, CDR1 MNHEY and CDR2 SVGAGI. Trimming stripped 6 bases from V and 7 bases from J, with 15 bases between. This CDR3 reads CASRPSVQVEKLFF. The DNA of the CDR3 is TGTGCCAGCAGGCCGTCCGTGCAGGTTGAAAAACTGTTTTTT.

The V and J genes are TRBV30 and TRBJ2-3, with D perhaps matching TRBD1 or TRBD2 (5 bases each). Germline CDR1 is GTSNPN and CDR2 is SVGIG (reference sequence). The V and J ends lost 7 bases and 0 bases respectively, with 8 bases between them. This CDR3 has 12 amino acids. CDR3 in DNA: TGTGCCTTCGGGGCGAGCACAGATACGCAGTATTTT. Translation: CAFGASTDTQYF.

The chain has TRBV29-1 and TRBJ2-7, with D possibly being TRBD1 (5 bases). There are 12 residues in the CDR3. Per germline, CDR1 SQVTM and CDR2 ANQGSEA. Deletions cut 4 bases from V and 9 bases from J, with 16 bases between. The CDR3 loop reads CSVGGRSPGQYF. The CDR3 coding sequence is TGCAGCGTTGGGGGCCGGTCACCTGGGCAGTACTTC.

The gene calls are TRBV5-6 and TRBJ1-2, with a possible D match to TRBD1 (6 bases). Germline lookup yields CDR1 SGHDT and CDR2 YYEEEE. The V and J ends lost 4 bases and 8 bases respectively, with 21 bases between them. The CDR3 length is 15 residues. For the CDR3, the DNA is TGTGCCAGCAGCCCTACCCCGGGACAACGGACGGGCTACACCTTC. Translation gives CASSPTPGQRTGYTF.

This chain joins TRBV6-1 and TRBJ1-1; 10 positions match TRBD1. Trimming at V came to 2 bases and at J to 5 bases, leaving 11 bases not matched to a gene. Per the germline V gene, CDR1 is MNHNS and CDR2 is SASEGT. The CDR3 length is 17 residues. CDR3 protein: CASSEFGQGVGGTEAFF. DNA of the CDR3: TGTGCCAGCAGTGAATTCGGACAGGGGGTGGGGGGGACTGAAGCTTTCTTT.

The chain recombines TRBV4-3 with TRBJ2-1; 9 positions agree with TRBD1. The V gene end was trimmed by 3 bases and the J gene end by 4 bases; junction bases not matched to a gene: 7. CDR1 LGHNA and CDR2 YSLEER come from the germline V gene. CDR3 length: 16 amino acids. CDR3 amino acids: CASSHLTGGSYNEQFF. As DNA, the CDR3 is TGCGCCAGCAGCCACCTGACAGGGGGATCGTACAATGAGCAGTTCTTC.

The chain uses TRBV7-9 and TRBJ1-2, with a tentative D call TRBD1 (6 bases). Trimming took 7 bases from V and 8 from J, leaving 20 bases between them. This CDR3 contains 14 residues. Germline V gene data show CDR1 as SEHNR and CDR2 as FQNEAQ (reference sequence). CDR3 amino acids: CASTHNRVIEGYTF. In DNA, the CDR3 is TGTGCCAGCACCCATAACAGGGTTATCGAGGGCTACACCTTC.

This clone has more than one count but fewer than ten. The same CDR3 also results from other DNA sequences found in this sample. This rearrangement joins TRBV6-5 to TRBJ1-2; tentative D call: TRBD1 (5 bases). Between the trimmed V and J ends, which lost 0 bases and 2 bases, there was a span of 7 bases. The V gene's germline CDR1 is MNHEY and CDR2 SVGAGI. CDR3 length: 14 amino acids. The CDR3 DNA follows: TGTGCCAGCAGTTACTCCGGGGGGAACTATGGCTACACCTTC. Amino acid sequence: CASSYSGGNYGYTF.

This sequence joins TRBV5-6 and TRBJ1-5; D is possibly TRBD1 (5 bases). Trimming stripped 4 bases from V and 6 bases from J, with 17 bases between. The CDR3 totals 15 residues. Germline values: CDR1 SGHDT, CDR2 YYEEEE. The CDR3 spells CASSQRGWGTQPQHF. For the CDR3, the DNA is TGTGCCAGCAGCCAGCGGGGCTGGGGGACTCAGCCCCAGCATTTT.

V is TRBV15 and J is TRBJ1-5; D remains unclear. Germline V CDR1 and CDR2: LNHNV, YYDKDF (reference sequence). V was shortened by 0 bases and J by 7 bases, with 10 bases between the two germline ends. This CDR3 has 14 residues. The CDR3 DNA sequence: TGTGCCACCAGCAGAGATTCAAGCGTACAGCCCCAGCATTTT. Protein product: CATSRDSSVQPQHF.

The chain employs TRBV6-1 and TRBJ1-4, with 9 bases lining up with TRBD1. Germline values: CDR1 MNHNS, CDR2 SASEGT. J gave up 5 bases and V 4 bases, and 2 bases lay outside the gene matches. The CDR3 extends over 14 amino acids. The DNA of the CDR3 is TGTGCCAGCAGTGTGGGACAGGGCAATGAAAAACTGTTTTTT. Its protein product is CASSVGQGNEKLFF.

The rearrangement links TRBV11-3 to TRBJ2-3; D perhaps matches TRBD1 (5 bases). The CDR3 sequence is 14 residues long. The V end was cut by 0 bases, the J end by 1 base, with 5 bases between. CDR1 is SGHNT and CDR2 is YENEEA in the germline V gene. CDR3 sequence: CASSLDRGTDTQYF. DNA of the CDR3: TGTGCCAGCAGCTTAGACAGGGGCACAGATACGCAGTATTTT.

This chain joins TRBV2 and TRBJ1-4, with 8 bases matching TRBD1. Germline V gives CDR1 SNHLY, CDR2 FYNNEI. The length of the CDR3 is 14 residues. The ends lost 6 bases at V and 4 bases at J; junction bases unmatched: 4. This chain's CDR3 is CASSRGRGNEKLFF. The CDR3 region has the DNA TGTGCCAGCAGCAGGGGGCGGGGTAATGAAAAACTGTTTTTT.

The chain is built from TRBV19 and TRBJ1-1; D uncertain. The V gene lost 3 bases and the J gene lost 7 bases, with 12 bases spanning the gap. Germline CDR1 LNHDA, CDR2 SQIVND (reference sequence). This CDR3 region has 13 residues. The CDR3 region has the DNA TGTGCCAGTAGTATCGGTTGGGGAGGTGAAGCTTTCTTT. Translating it yields CASSIGWGGEAFF.

CDR3 DNA: TGTGCCAGTAGTCCTCTGTGGGGGACGGCAACCTCTGGGGCCAACGTCCTGACTTTC. This translates into CASSPLWGTATSGANVLTF. This rearrangement joins TRBV19 to TRBJ2-6; D possibly matches TRBD1 or TRBD2 (5 bases each). Per the germline V gene, CDR1 is LNHDA and CDR2 is SQIVND (reference sequence). The CDR3 is 19 residues long. Trimming removed 5 bases from V and 0 bases from J, with 20 bases in between.

The chain uses TRBV25-1 and TRBJ1-4; tentative D call: TRBD1 (6 bases). The CDR3 runs to 18 residues. V was cut by 2 bases and J by 3 bases, with 19 bases left in between. Germline V gene sequence: CDR1 MGHDK, CDR2 SYGVNS. The CDR3 spells CASSESGGGTTANEKLFF. The CDR3 DNA reads as TGTGCCAGCAGTGAAAGTGGCGGGGGCACAACGGCTAATGAAAAACTGTTTTTT.

This clone showed up just a few times. The J gene is TRBJ2-7, the V gene TRBV2, with 7 bases aligning to TRBD1. CDR3 size: 12 residues. The germline CDR1 and CDR2 sequences are SNHLY and FYNNEI. V dropped 9 bases and J dropped 6; count of bases not matched to a gene: 8. The CDR3 bases are TGTGCCAGAAGGGACAGTGGGTCCGAGCAGTACTTC. Amino acid sequence: CARRDSGSEQYF.

J is TRBJ1-4 and V is TRBV27, with D maybe TRBD1 (5 bases). CDR1 MNHEY and CDR2 SMNVEV come from the germline V gene (reference sequence). This CDR3 region has 16 residues. The germline V and J ends were trimmed by 5 bases and 0 bases, with 13 bases remaining between them. The CDR3, as DNA: TGTGCCAGCAGTGAATTAGGGGCGGCAACTAATGAAAAACTGTTTTTT. Residues: CASSELGAATNEKLFF.

The chain has TRBV6-5 and TRBJ2-1, with D unresolved. From germline, CDR1 is MNHEY and CDR2 SVGAGI. CDR3 length: 13 residues. V was clipped by 2 bases and J by 5 bases, with 7 bases between them. This chain's CDR3 is CASSYSRNNEQFF. The CDR3 nucleotides are TGTGCCAGCAGTTACAGCCGGAACAATGAGCAGTTCTTC.